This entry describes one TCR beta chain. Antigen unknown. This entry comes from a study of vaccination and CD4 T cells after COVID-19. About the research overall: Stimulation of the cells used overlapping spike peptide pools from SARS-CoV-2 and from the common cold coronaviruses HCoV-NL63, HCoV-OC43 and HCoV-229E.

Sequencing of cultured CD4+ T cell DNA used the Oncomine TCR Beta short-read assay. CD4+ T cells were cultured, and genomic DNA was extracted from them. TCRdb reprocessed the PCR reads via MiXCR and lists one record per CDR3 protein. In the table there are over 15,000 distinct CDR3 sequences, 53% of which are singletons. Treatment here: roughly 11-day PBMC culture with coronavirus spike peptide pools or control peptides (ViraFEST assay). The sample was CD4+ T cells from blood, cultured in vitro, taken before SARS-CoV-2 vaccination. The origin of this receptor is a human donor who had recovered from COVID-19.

CDR3 nucleotides: TGTGCCAGCAGCTGGGACGTTAGCAATCAGCCCCAGCATTTT. Its translation is CASSWDVSNQPQHF. J is TRBJ1-5 and V is TRBV2; possible D gene TRBD1, 5 bases. From germline, CDR1 is SNHLY and CDR2 FYNNEI. This CDR3 is 14 amino acids long. Trimming left V 6 bases short and J 0 bases short, with 9 bases between. Looking up the rest from reference TRBV2 and TRBJ1-5 gives the full variable domain: EPEVTQTPSHQVTQMGQEVILRCVPISNHLYFYWYRQILGQKVEFLVSFYNNEISEKSEIFDDQFSVERPDGSNFTLKIRSTKLEDSAMYFCASSWDVSNQPQHFGDGTRLSIL.